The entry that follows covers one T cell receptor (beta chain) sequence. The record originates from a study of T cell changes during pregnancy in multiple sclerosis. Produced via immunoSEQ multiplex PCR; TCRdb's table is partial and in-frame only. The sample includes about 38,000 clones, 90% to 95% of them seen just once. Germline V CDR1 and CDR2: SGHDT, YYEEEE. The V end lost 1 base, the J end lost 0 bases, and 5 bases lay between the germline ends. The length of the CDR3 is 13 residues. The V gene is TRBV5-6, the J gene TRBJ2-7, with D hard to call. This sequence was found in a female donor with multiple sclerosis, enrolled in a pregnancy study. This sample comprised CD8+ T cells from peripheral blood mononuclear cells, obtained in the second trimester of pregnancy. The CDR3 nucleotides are TGTGCCAGCAGCTTGCTTAACTCCTACGAGCAGTACTTC. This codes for CASSLLNSYEQYF.